The 9 T cell receptor beta chains below come from one sample, sequenced in a study of regulatory T cells. Overall study results and limits: Hydrophobic residues at CDR3 positions 6 and 7 were enriched in conventional CD4+ T cells of CD3G-deficient patients.

The PCR used 52 TRBV and 13 TRBJ primers. The repertoire was sequenced with immunoSEQ multiplex PCR; TCRdb's copy has only in-frame clones and lacks some. The sample has some 29,000 clones; 85% to 95% are singletons. For these receptors, no antigen is known. Material: conventional CD4+ T cells sorted from blood. These receptor sequences come from a person aged 18-35 years with CD3G deficiency.

The chain combines TRBV11-2 with TRBJ2-3; 7 positions match TRBD2. V lost 1 base, J lost 2 bases, and 3 bases stayed unmatched. Germline values: CDR1 SGHAT, CDR2 FQNNGV. The CDR3 loop spans 15 amino acids. The CDR3 region is CASSLVAGVTDTQYF. Here the CDR3 DNA reads TGTGCCAGCAGCTTAGTGGCGGGGGTCACAGATACGCAGTATTTT.

The V call is TRBV4-3, the J call TRBJ1-2; the match to TRBD1 covers 9 bases. The CDR3 has 18 residues. CDR1 and CDR2 from the germline V gene are LGHNA and YSLEER. The trim removed 0 bases at V and 7 bases at J, leaving 15 bases unmatched. The CDR3 region has the DNA TGCGCCAGCAGCCAAGATTCGGCAAAGTGGACAGGGGTCCCTGGCTACACCTTC. Its translation: CASSQDSAKWTGVPGYTF.

The CDR3 DNA is TGCGCCAGCAGCTTGGCCCCCAGCGGAAGCACAGATACGCAGTATTTT. Translating gives CASSLAPSGSTDTQYF. This chain links TRBV5-1 with TRBJ2-3, with a possible D match to TRBD2 (5 bases). In germline, CDR1 is SGHRS, CDR2 YFSETQ. V dropped 0 bases and J dropped 0 bases, with 11 bases sitting between them. The CDR3 length is 16 residues.

Only a few counts were recorded for this clone. The chain combines TRBV28 with TRBJ2-7; D is unresolved. V gave up 6 bases and J gave up 6 bases, with 15 bases separating them. Germline V gene sequence: CDR1 MDHEN, CDR2 SYDVKM. The CDR3 has 13 amino acids. CDR3 amino acids: CASSYLIMGEQYF. CDR3 DNA sequence: TGTGCCAGCAGCTACCTCATTATGGGCGAGCAGTACTTC.

The genes are TRBV6-4 and TRBJ2-5, with 8 nucleotides matching TRBD2. Germline loops: CDR1 MRHNA, CDR2 SNTAGT. This CDR3 spans 15 amino acids. Trimming cost V 5 bases and J 4 bases; bases outside gene matches: 9. CDR3 amino acids: CASSNQRERGETQYF. DNA for the CDR3: TGTGCCAGCAGTAACCAGCGGGAGAGGGGAGAGACCCAGTACTTC.

This chain connects TRBV6-6 to TRBJ1-1; D is possibly TRBD1 (5 bases). From germline, CDR1 is MNHNY and CDR2 SVGAGI (reference sequence). This CDR3 comprises 14 residues. Trimming took 8 bases from V and 3 from J, leaving 16 bases between them. In nucleotides, the CDR3 is TGTGCCAGCTCGGTTTCCAGGGTATACACTGAAGCTTTCTTT. Amino acids: CASSVSRVYTEAFF.

Turning to this clone: The identical CDR3 is also encoded by other nucleotide sequences in the sample. V gene TRBV19 combines with J gene TRBJ2-1; a possible D gene is TRBD1 (5 bases). Trimming pared 5 bases from V and 4 bases from J, leaving 6 bases between. The CDR3 spans 12 residues. Germline lookup yields CDR1 LNHDA and CDR2 SQIVND (reference sequence). The CDR3 DNA reads as TGTGCCAGTAGTGACAGATACAATGAGCAGTTCTTC. Translating it yields CASSDRYNEQFF.

V gene TRBV6-6 combines with J gene TRBJ2-7, with a tentative D call TRBD1 (5 bases). The length of the CDR3 is 14 residues. Trimming left V 2 bases short and J 0 bases short, with 8 bases between. Germline loops: CDR1 MNHNY, CDR2 SVGAGI (reference sequence). This CDR3 is CASSYGRGSYEQYF. In nucleotides, the CDR3 is TGTGCCAGCAGTTACGGAAGGGGCTCCTACGAGCAGTACTTC.

The J gene is TRBJ2-2, the V gene TRBV18; D call uncertain. Looked up from germline, CDR1 is KGHSH and CDR2 is LQKENI. The V end lost 0 bases, the J end lost 6 bases, and 11 bases lay between the germline ends. The length of the CDR3 is 15 residues. CDR3 amino acids: CASSPPGFFSGELFF. The CDR3 DNA reads TGTGCCAGCTCACCACCAGGGTTCTTTTCCGGGGAGCTGTTTTTT.